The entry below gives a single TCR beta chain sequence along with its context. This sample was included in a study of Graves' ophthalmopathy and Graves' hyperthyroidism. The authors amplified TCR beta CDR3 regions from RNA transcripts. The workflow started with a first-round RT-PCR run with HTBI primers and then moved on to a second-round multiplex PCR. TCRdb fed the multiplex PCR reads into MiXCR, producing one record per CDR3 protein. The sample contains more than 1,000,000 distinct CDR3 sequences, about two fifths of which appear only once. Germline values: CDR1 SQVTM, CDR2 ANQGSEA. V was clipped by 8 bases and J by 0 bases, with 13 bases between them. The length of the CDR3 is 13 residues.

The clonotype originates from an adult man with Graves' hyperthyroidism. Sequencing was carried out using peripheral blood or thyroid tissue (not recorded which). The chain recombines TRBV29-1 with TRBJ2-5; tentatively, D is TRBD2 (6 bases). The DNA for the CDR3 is TGCAGCTCGGAAGGGACTTACCAAGAGACCCAGTACTTC. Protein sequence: CSSEGTYQETQYF.